Listed here are 16 T cell receptor beta chains from one sample, sequenced in a study of control samples from healthy donors and cancer patients. TCRdb keeps only in-frame clones here, not all; method: immunoSEQ multiplex PCR. The table includes under 450,000 clones, around nine tenths detected once. Sequencing was carried out using PBMCs. Source of these receptors: a man in his forties with head and neck cancer.

The chain has TRBV6-5 and TRBJ2-5; the D gene is possibly TRBD2 (6 bases). V was cut by 10 bases and J by 1 base, with 10 bases left in between. CDR1 is MNHEY and CDR2 is SVGAGI in the germline V gene. The CDR3 spans 12 residues. The CDR3 region is CATKGLQETQYF. In nucleotides, the CDR3 is TGTGCCACCAAGGGACTCCAAGAGACCCAGTACTTC.

The rearrangement links TRBV18 to TRBJ1-4, with no clear D. The CDR3 is made up of 14 amino acids. Trimming pared 0 bases from V and 4 bases from J, leaving 6 bases between. CDR1 KGHSH and CDR2 LQKENI come from the germline V gene. CDR3 sequence reads: CASSPPVLNEKLFF. The CDR3 DNA follows: TGTGCCAGCTCACCACCGGTTCTTAATGAAAAACTGTTTTTT.

This clone was found a few times. This CDR3 reads CASSLTPTTSMGYTF. Here the CDR3 DNA reads TGTGCCAGCAGCCTCACTCCTACCACCTCTATGGGCTACACCTTC. The chain uses TRBV7-9 and TRBJ1-2, with D hard to call. Deletions cut 5 bases from V and 8 bases from J, with 21 bases between. Per the germline V gene, CDR1 is SEHNR and CDR2 is FQNEAQ (reference sequence). The CDR3 is 15 amino acids.

The CDR3 reads CASSARVAGDTDTQYF. The CDR3 DNA follows: TGTGCCAGCAGTGCCAGGGTAGCGGGAGACACAGATACGCAGTATTTT. The rearrangement links TRBV28 to TRBJ2-3; 9 bases are shared with TRBD2. CDR3 length equals 16 residues. Trimming at V came to 5 bases and at J to 2 bases, leaving 8 bases not matched to a gene. Germline V gene lookup returns CDR1 MDHEN and CDR2 SYDVKM.

The chain carries TRBV27 and TRBJ1-2, with D possibly matching TRBD1 (5 bases). CDR1 MNHEY and CDR2 SMNVEV come from the germline V gene (reference sequence). Trimming cost V 7 bases and J 8 bases, with 23 bases left between them. The CDR3 totals 15 residues. The CDR3, as DNA: TGTGCCAGCACACCCGCGGCAGGGTATATCGGCGGCTACACCTTC. Amino acids: CASTPAAGYIGGYTF.

V and J are TRBV28 and TRBJ2-1, with D perhaps TRBD2 (6 bases). Germline CDR1 MDHEN, CDR2 SYDVKM. The CDR3 is 17 residues long. V was cut by 2 bases and J by 5 bases, with 19 bases left in between. The CDR3 DNA is TGTGCCAGCAGTTTAAGGGCGTGGGGGAGGTCGGACAATGAGCAGTTCTTC. Protein product: CASSLRAWGRSDNEQFF.

Of note for this clone: At one boundary the junction diverges from the germline segment, which might be a read error. V and J are TRBV7-6 and TRBJ1-1; 7 positions agree with TRBD1. The germline CDR1 and CDR2 sequences are SGHVS and FNYEAQ. The CDR3 is 15 amino acids. This CDR3 is CASSLGTVSNTEAFF. The CDR3 bases are TGTGCCAGCAGTTTAGGGACAGTATCCAACACTGAAGCTTTCTTT.

V gene TRBV7-9 combines with J gene TRBJ1-2, with 8 bases matching TRBD1. This CDR3 is built from 14 residues. V was clipped by 1 base and J by 4 bases; unmatched bases: 2. Germline CDR1 reads SEHNR; CDR2 reads FQNEAQ (reference sequence). The CDR3 is CASSLEDRVYGYTF. CDR3 DNA sequence: TGTGCCAGCAGCTTAGAGGACAGGGTCTATGGCTACACCTTC. Full variable domain (remainder filled in from reference TRBV7-9 and TRBJ1-2): DTGVSQNPRHKITKRGQNVTFRCDPISEHNRLYWYRQTLGQGPEFLTYFQNEAQLEKSRLLSDRFSAERPKGSFSTLEIQRTEQGDSAMYLCASSLEDRVYGYTFGSGTRLTVV.

This clone was picked up one time. This chain connects TRBV11-2 to TRBJ2-7; D gene uncertain. V lost 1 base and J 3 bases, leaving 10 bases between the germline ends. This CDR3 spans 14 amino acids. Germline V gene lookup returns CDR1 SGHAT and CDR2 FQNNGV. The CDR3 region is CASSLGAEYYEQYF. The CDR3 bases are TGTGCCAGCAGCTTAGGTGCAGAGTACTACGAGCAGTACTTC. Full variable domain (outside the CDR3, taken from reference TRBV11-2 and TRBJ2-7): EAGVAQSPRYKIIEKRQSVAFWCNPISGHATLYWYQQILGQGPKLLIQFQNNGVVDDSQLPKDRFSAERLKGVDSTLKIQPAKLEDSAVYLCASSLGAEYYEQYFGPGTRLTVT.

The V call is TRBV18, the J call TRBJ2-2; TRBD2 matches at 7 bases. After removal of 2 bases from V and 6 bases from J, the junction contained 6 bases not matched to a gene. The CDR3 totals 15 residues. Per the germline V gene, CDR1 is KGHSH and CDR2 is LQKENI. CDR3 sequence: CASSPSGLVPGELFF. For the CDR3, the DNA is TGTGCCAGCTCACCAAGCGGACTAGTCCCCGGGGAGCTGTTTTTT.

This clone is a singleton in its sample. This chain links TRBV7-2 with TRBJ2-2; TRBD1 aligns across 7 bases. Losses at the gene ends were 6 bases for V and 1 base for J; bases not matched to a gene: 5. Germline V lookup: CDR1 SGHTA, CDR2 FQGNSA. This CDR3 has 15 residues. The CDR3 sequence: CASRSGQMNTGELFF. CDR3 coding DNA: TGTGCCAGCAGGTCGGGACAGATGAACACCGGGGAGCTGTTTTTT.

This sequence joins TRBV10-1 and TRBJ1-1; weak D call: TRBD1 (6 bases). The germline V gene encodes CDR1 WNHNN and CDR2 SYGVQD (reference sequence). V was cut by 4 bases and J by 4 bases, with 10 bases left in between. This CDR3 comprises 13 residues. The CDR3 nucleotides are TGCGCCAGCAGTGTGGGGGCTCCCACTGAAGCTTTCTTT. It specifies CASSVGAPTEAFF.

The gene calls are TRBV10-1 and TRBJ1-1; D is unresolved. This CDR3 has 13 amino acids. Germline CDR1 reads WNHNN; CDR2 reads SYGVQD (reference sequence). Between the trimmed V and J ends, which lost 4 bases and 10 bases, there was a span of 16 bases. The CDR3, as DNA: TGCGCCAGCAGTGGTGGCAGTCGCCCTGCAGCTTTCTTT. It translates to CASSGGSRPAAFF.

The rearrangement uses TRBV2 and TRBJ1-4, with D maybe TRBD1 (6 bases). Germline V lookup: CDR1 SNHLY, CDR2 FYNNEI. The length of the CDR3 is 14 residues. V was clipped by 7 bases and J by 6 bases, with 15 bases between them. The CDR3 region is CASTRGQGYEKLFF. The CDR3 DNA reads as TGTGCCAGCACGCGGGGGCAGGGGTATGAAAAACTGTTTTTT.

The CDR3, as DNA: TGTGCCAGTAGTAAGGGACAGTCCAACAGTGAGCAGTTCTTC. This gives the protein CASSKGQSNSEQFF. The chain is built from TRBV19 and TRBJ2-1, with 7 positions matching TRBD1. CDR3 size: 14 residues. The germline CDR1 and CDR2 sequences are LNHDA and SQIVND (reference sequence). V gave up 4 bases and J gave up 9 bases; unmatched junction bases: 9.

This clone has only a few counts. The genes are TRBV25-1 and TRBJ2-7; D might be TRBD2 (5 bases). The germline V gene has CDR1 MGHDK and CDR2 SYGVNS. This CDR3 has 14 residues. Trimming stripped 8 bases from V and 3 bases from J, with 17 bases between. CDR3 residues: CASPTTARGYEQYF. The CDR3 nucleotides read TGTGCCAGCCCTACGACGGCCCGGGGCTACGAGCAGTACTTC.